The source of this T cell receptor (beta chain) is a study of blood T cell repertoires in COVID-19. Across the whole study: Sources were T cells, B-cell-depleted T cells, or PBMCs; the material itself was cDNA or gDNA.

Data came from immunoSEQ multiplex PCR; TCRdb stores just in-frame clones and leaves some out. The sample lists around 430,000 clones; approximately 88% were seen once. This CDR3 spans 14 amino acids. V shed 1 base, J shed 7 bases, and the junction held 3 bases outside the gene matches. Germline-derived CDR1 and CDR2 are KGHSY and FQNENV. V is TRBV16 and J is TRBJ1-2; 10 bases are a match to TRBD1. Sequenced sample: peripheral blood. The source is a woman between 45 and 60 years old with COVID-19, enrolled during active disease. The CDR3, as DNA: TGTGCCAGCAGCCAATGGGGACAGGGGAGTGGCTACACCTTC. Encoded protein: CASSQWGQGSGYTF.